These T cell receptor beta chains were read from a single sample in a study of blood T cells in healthy people across ages. MiXCR, applied by TCRdb to the 5' RACE reads, yields one record per CDR3 protein. In the table there are over 1,500,000 distinct CDR3 sequences, roughly 49% of which are singletons. The sample comprised blood. These receptor sequences come from a middle-aged woman in good health. CDR3s include the opening cysteine and the closing phenylalanine or tryptophan. The D gene is left open where the match is weak. Not all rows give a size; the values are once, few, many and, for expanded clones, a class.

>TRBV27|NA|few|14|TRBJ2-5
CASRRAGFQETQYF
TGTGCCAGCAGAAGAGCAGGGTTCCAAGAGACCCAGTACTTC
>TRBV4-2|NA|few|14|TRBJ2-3
CASRDTSNVDTQYF
TGTGCCAGCCGGGACACTAGCAACGTGGATACGCAGTATTTT
>TRBV5-1|NA|NA|17|TRBJ2-3
CASSSNGGAGVADTQYF
TGCGCCAGCAGCTCCAACGGAGGGGCAGGGGTCGCAGATACGCAGTATTTT
>TRBV4-3|TRBD1|NA|16|TRBJ1-2
CASSQDRGQGNYGYTF
TGCGCCAGCAGCCAAGATCGAGGACAGGGCAACTATGGCTACACCTTC
>TRBV21-1|NA|NA|15|TRBJ2-5
CASSTPGQCEETQYF
TGTGCCAGCAGCACACCGGGACAGTGCGAGGAGACCCAGTACTTC
>TRBV12-3/TRBV12-4|TRBD2|few|14|TRBJ2-7
CASSLGRGDYEQYF
TGTGCCAGCAGTTTAGGTCGGGGGGACTACGAGCAGTACTTC
>TRBV7-2|NA|few|14|TRBJ2-7
CASSLGRVSIEQYF
TGTGCCAGCAGCTTAGGTAGGGTATCCATCGAGCAGTACTTC
>TRBV9|NA|NA|16|TRBJ2-2
CASSVFPEPNTGELFF
TGTGCCAGCAGCGTATTCCCCGAGCCCAACACCGGGGAGCTGTTTTTT
>TRBV12-5|TRBD1|few|16|TRBJ1-2
CASGRDREQRNYGYTF
TGTGCTAGTGGACGGGACAGGGAGCAGCGTAACTATGGCTACACCTTC
>TRBV20-1|NA|NA|11|TRBJ2-3
CSARVSDTQYF
TGCAGTGCCAGGGTTTCGGATACGCAGTATTTT
>TRBV4-3|NA|few|13|TRBJ2-3
CASSETWGDTQYF
TGCGCCAGCAGCGAAACTTGGGGGGATACGCAGTATTTT
>TRBV7-3|NA|NA|15|TRBJ2-1
CASSPQGPSYNEQFF
TGTGCCAGCAGCCCCCAGGGGCCGTCTTACAATGAGCAGTTCTTC
>TRBV9|NA|NA|15|TRBJ2-3
CASSVVDSFTDTQYF
TGTGCCAGCAGCGTAGTTGACAGCTTCACAGATACGCAGTATTTT
>TRBV20-1|TRBD2|few|16|TRBJ2-1
CSAYGKVAGGNNEQFF
TGCAGTGCCTATGGGAAAGTGGCGGGGGGGAACAATGAGCAGTTCTTC
>TRBV20-1|NA|NA|15|TRBJ2-7
CSAREALGGPNEQYF
TGCAGTGCTAGAGAGGCCCTCGGGGGTCCCAACGAGCAGTACTTC
>TRBV6-5|TRBD1|NA|14|TRBJ2-1
CASSYSIDRVEQFF
TGTGCCAGCAGTTACTCGATCGACAGGGTTGAGCAGTTCTTC
>TRBV6-5|NA|NA|14|TRBJ1-6
CASNESPYTTPLHF
TGTGCCAGCAACGAGTCACCTTACACGACACCCCTCCACTTT
>TRBV5-1|NA|many|13|TRBJ1-2
CASSLEGGYGYTF
TGCGCCAGCAGCCTGGAAGGGGGCTATGGCTACACCTTC
>TRBV4-2|TRBD2|few|16|TRBJ2-7
CASSQASGAEGYEQYF
TGTGCCAGCAGCCAAGCGAGCGGGGCAGAAGGATACGAGCAGTACTTC
>TRBV27|NA|NA|14|TRBJ2-4
CASSLSAQINIRYF
TGTGCCAGCAGTTTATCCGCACAGATAAACATTCGGTACTTC
>TRBV9|NA|NA|11|TRBJ2-5
CASSATDEQYF
TGTGCCAGCAGCGCGACGGATGAGCAGTACTTC
>TRBV7-2|NA|NA|14|TRBJ1-2
CASSLVNLGRGYTF
TGTGCCAGCAGCTTAGTTAACCTGGGCCGTGGCTACACCTTC
>TRBV6-5|NA|NA|15|TRBJ2-7
CASSPGTTASYEQYF
TGTGCCAGCAGCCCCGGGACAACCGCTTCCTACGAGCAGTACTTC
>TRBV20-1|TRBD2|NA|16|TRBJ2-3
CSARKISGGASDTQYF
TGCAGTGCTAGAAAAATTAGCGGGGGGGCCTCGGATACGCAGTATTTT
>TRBV9|TRBD2|NA|15|TRBJ2-3
CASGPSGGGTDTQYF
TGTGCCAGCGGACCAAGCGGGGGGGGCACAGATACGCAGTATTTT
>TRBV28|NA|few|17|TRBJ2-6
CASSTGLEGSGANVLTF
TGTGCCAGCAGTACCGGTCTAGAGGGGTCTGGGGCCAACGTCCTGACTTTC
>TRBV10-2|NA|NA|14|TRBJ2-5
CASSESLLGEEQYF
TGCGCCAGCAGTGAGTCACTCTTGGGAGAGGAGCAGTACTTC
>TRBV7-2|TRBD2|few|18|TRBJ2-1
CASTRIGTSAIGANEQFF
TGTGCCAGCACCCGAATCGGGACTAGCGCAATCGGAGCGAATGAGCAGTTCTTC
>TRBV7-2|NA|NA|12|TRBJ2-5
CASSSNTETQYF
TGTGCCAGCAGCTCCAATACAGAGACCCAGTACTTC
>TRBV4-2|TRBD1|few|16|TRBJ2-3
CASSQNGDRGADTQYF
TGTGCCAGCAGCCAGAACGGGGACAGGGGTGCAGATACGCAGTATTTT
>TRBV5-1|TRBD2|NA|15|TRBJ2-1
CASSIAGGKYNEQFF
TGCGCCAGCAGCATAGCGGGGGGGAAGTACAATGAGCAGTTCTTC
>TRBV7-9|NA|NA|15|TRBJ2-1
CASSFAQGAGNEQFF
TGTGCCAGCAGCTTTGCTCAGGGTGCCGGCAATGAGCAGTTCTTC
>TRBV10-3|NA|once|12|TRBJ2-1
CAISDDLHEQFF
TGTGCCATCAGTGATGATTTACATGAGCAGTTCTTC
>TRBV12-3/TRBV12-4|TRBD1|once|18|TRBJ1-5
CASSLAGPGGPGNQPQHF
TGTGCCAGCAGTTTAGCCGGGCCAGGGGGACCCGGCAATCAGCCCCAGCATTTT
>TRBV28|TRBD1|NA|16|TRBJ1-1
CASSSHPRGWDTEAFF
TGTGCCAGCAGTTCGCACCCCAGGGGGTGGGACACTGAAGCTTTCTTT
>TRBV29-1|NA|NA|14|TRBJ2-3
CSVEGRSIQDTQYF
TGCAGCGTTGAAGGGAGATCGATCCAAGATACGCAGTATTTT
>TRBV21-1|NA|NA|14|TRBJ1-1
CASSKAGAGLVAFF
TGTGCCAGCAGCAAGGCGGGCGCAGGTCTAGTTGCTTTCTTT
>TRBV5-1|TRBD1|few|19|TRBJ2-1
CASSLSPTKQGSYYNEQFF
TGCGCCAGCAGCTTGTCACCAACCAAACAGGGGTCCTACTACAATGAGCAGTTCTTC
>TRBV20-1|NA|NA|14|TRBJ1-1
CSARDRQPNTEAFF
TGCAGTGCTAGAGATCGACAGCCGAACACTGAAGCTTTCTTT
>TRBV4-3|TRBD1|NA|16|TRBJ2-5
CASSQDIRGGEETQYF
TGCGCCAGCAGCCAAGATATAAGAGGGGGCGAGGAGACCCAGTACTTC
>TRBV29-1|NA|NA|14|TRBJ1-5
CSVASGTRNQPQHF
TGCAGCGTTGCCTCGGGCACTAGGAATCAGCCCCAGCATTTT
>TRBV20-1|NA|NA|13|TRBJ2-3
CSARDTVSDTQYF
TGCAGTGCTAGAGACACGGTTTCAGATACGCAGTATTTT
>TRBV4-2|TRBD2|NA|16|TRBJ2-3
CASSQSTSGGGDTQYF
TGTGCCAGCAGCCAATCGACTAGCGGGGGCGGGGATACGCAGTATTTT
>TRBV21-1|NA|NA|17|TRBJ2-3
CASSFQGLAGRTDTQYF
TGTGCCAGCAGTTTCCAGGGACTAGCGGGGAGAACAGATACGCAGTATTTT
>TRBV20-1|TRBD1|NA|13|TRBJ2-7
CSARRTGPYEQYF
TGCAGTGCTAGACGGACAGGGCCCTACGAGCAGTACTTC
>TRBV28|NA|NA|15|TRBJ2-6
CASSFRPSGANVLTF
TGTGCCAGCAGTTTCAGGCCCTCTGGGGCCAACGTCCTGACTTTC
>TRBV11-2|TRBD2|NA|17|TRBJ2-5
CASSPAVLAGGKETQYF
TGTGCCAGCAGCCCCGCAGTGCTAGCGGGGGGGAAAGAGACCCAGTACTTC
>TRBV21-1|NA|few|12|TRBJ2-5
CASSRALGTQYF
TGTGCCAGCAGTCGAGCCCTGGGGACCCAGTACTTC
>TRBV7-2|NA|few|17|TRBJ1-4
CASSRRVAASYSEKLFF
TGTGCCAGCAGCAGACGCGTAGCAGCCTCTTATTCTGAAAAACTGTTTTTT
>TRBV28|TRBD1|NA|14|TRBJ1-6
CASTAGTGGTDLHF
TGTGCCAGCACCGCGGGGACAGGGGGGACGGACCTCCACTTT
>TRBV4-2|NA|NA|15|TRBJ1-2
CASSQDGALGWGYTF
TGTGCCAGCAGCCAAGATGGTGCCCTCGGCTGGGGCTACACCTTC
>TRBV20-1|TRBD2|NA|15|TRBJ2-4
CSARASGLASDIQYF
TGCAGTGCTAGAGCCTCTGGACTAGCGAGCGACATTCAGTACTTC
>TRBV7-9|TRBD2|few|15|TRBJ2-5
CASSLTGLAGETQYF
TGTGCCAGCAGCTTAACGGGACTAGCGGGGGAGACCCAGTACTTC
>TRBV20-1|NA|NA|13|TRBJ2-1
CSATHGDHNEQFF
TGCAGTGCTACCCACGGGGATCACAATGAGCAGTTCTTC